One and the same sample provided the 4 T cell receptor beta chains below, sequenced in a study of blood T cell repertoires in COVID-19. Here immunoSEQ multiplex PCR was the method, and the copy in TCRdb shows in-frame clones only, minus some. Of around 100,000 clones in the sample, under 85% were seen once. Sequencing was performed on peripheral blood. These receptors came from a human donor in a cohort sampled during active COVID-19.

This clone was seen more than once but under ten times. The chain has TRBV19 and TRBJ1-1, with TRBD1 identical over 10 bases. CDR1 is LNHDA and CDR2 is SQIVND in the germline V gene (reference sequence). This CDR3 is 16 amino acids long. With V trimmed by 5 bases and J by 0 bases, 6 bases remained unmatched. CDR3 amino acids: CASSAGTGVLNTEAFF. Written as DNA, the CDR3 is TGTGCCAGTAGTGCCGGGACAGGGGTTTTGAACACTGAAGCTTTCTTT.

This clone was detected a few times. At one boundary the junction diverges from the germline segment, which might be a read error. The chain has TRBV7-7 and TRBJ2-5, with a tentative D call TRBD2 (6 bases). From germline, CDR1 is SSHAT and CDR2 FNYEAQ (reference sequence). CDR3 length: 13 amino acids. The CDR3: CASSLGDSKTQYF. In DNA, the CDR3 is TGTGCTAGCAGCTTAGGGGACTCTAAGACCCAGTACTTC.

The genes are TRBV5-1 and TRBJ2-7; no clear D gene. CDR1 SGHRS and CDR2 YFSETQ come from the germline V gene. CDR3 length: 11 amino acids. Between the trimmed V and J ends, which lost 3 bases and 3 bases, there was a span of 4 bases. The CDR3 DNA reads TGCGCCAGCAGCTCCAACTACGAGCAGTACTTC. Residues: CASSSNYEQYF.

V gene TRBV15 combines with J gene TRBJ1-4; no reliable D call. CDR3 length equals 17 residues. The V gene lost 0 bases and the J gene lost 5 bases, with 16 bases spanning the gap. Per germline, CDR1 LNHNV and CDR2 YYDKDF (reference sequence). CDR3 protein: CATSRDPPGSKNEKLFF. The CDR3 bases are TGTGCCACCAGCAGAGATCCGCCGGGAAGCAAAAATGAAAAACTGTTTTTT.